This entry concerns a single T cell receptor beta chain. As yet, its antigen is unknown. Time point given: peripheral blood 6 weeks after treatment start. The repertoire was sequenced with immunoSEQ multiplex PCR; TCRdb's copy has only in-frame clones and lacks some. This sample has 50,000 or so clones, with around 87% found just once. These data originate in a study of PD-L1 blockade in urothelial cancer. Study-level information: Patients initiated atezolizumab around 2014 at 1,200 mg intravenously every 3 weeks. Peripheral blood specimens exhibited a median yield of roughly 140,000 T cells.

Broader study findings: Improved survival was predicted by pretreatment blood TCR clonality below the median.

Here the sequenced sample was PBMCs, taken around atezolizumab (anti-PD-L1) treatment. This clonotype originated in a man aged 55 to 70 with urothelial cancer.

The CDR3 coding sequence is TGTGCCAGCTCAACAGGGGTGGCCAAAAACATTCAGTACTTC. Translated, it gives CASSTGVAKNIQYF. The genes are TRBV18 and TRBJ2-4, with 7 bases fitting TRBD1. Germline-derived CDR1 and CDR2 are KGHSH and LQKENI. The CDR3 is 14 residues long. J gave up 1 base and V 5 bases, and 2 bases lay outside the gene matches. Full variable domain (remainder filled in from reference TRBV18 and TRBJ2-4): NAGVMQNPRHLVRRRGQEARLRCSPMKGHSHVYWYRQLPEEGLKFMVYLQKENIIDESGMPKERFSAEFPKEGPSILRIQQVVRGDSAAYFCASSTGVAKNIQYFGAGTRLSVL.